The 15 T cell receptor beta chains below were found in one sample sequenced in a study of tumour-infiltrating T cells in Burkitt lymphoma (dated by TCRdb to about 2020). The library was obtained by the immunoSEQ multiplex PCR assay. Not all clones reach the TCRdb copy of this immuneACCESS table, which keeps in-frame sequences only. Checked studies attribute under half of the gap to unresolved V genes and leave the rest unexplained. The sample data list 950 to 1,500 clones, and about 16% of these were observed just once. The ten largest clones take up approximately 7.7% of the sample. The sample was tumor tissue. The receptors were sampled from a human donor with Burkitt lymphoma.

The V gene is TRBV5-1, the J gene TRBJ1-2; tentative D call: TRBD1 (6 bases). From germline, CDR1 is SGHRS and CDR2 YFSETQ. V was shortened by 3 bases and J by 7 bases, with 16 bases between the two germline ends. The CDR3 contains 14 residues. In DNA form, the CDR3 reads TGCGCCAGCAGCTGGGACTACAGGGCGGCTGGCTACACCTTC. Protein product: CASSWDYRAAGYTF.

The chain employs TRBV4-1 and TRBJ2-1; 7 nucleotides agree with TRBD1. The V gene end was trimmed by 0 bases and the J gene end by 7 bases; junction bases not matched to a gene: 9. The CDR3 has 16 residues. The germline V gene has CDR1 MGHRA and CDR2 YSYEKL. For the CDR3, the DNA is TGCGCCAGCAGCCAAGATTCCAGGGGGTCGTATAATGAGCAGTTCTTC. It yields the protein CASSQDSRGSYNEQFF.

The chain combines TRBV27 with TRBJ2-1, with 12 nucleotides matching TRBD1. Germline V gene lookup returns CDR1 MNHEY and CDR2 SMNVEV (reference sequence). V lost 5 bases, J lost 0 bases, and 8 bases stayed unmatched. This CDR3 has 18 residues. This chain's CDR3 is CASSGTGGMGVSYNEQFF. The CDR3 coding sequence is TGTGCCAGCAGTGGGACAGGGGGCATGGGAGTCTCCTACAATGAGCAGTTCTTC.

The chain combines TRBV11-1 with TRBJ2-4, with D tentatively TRBD1 (6 bases). Germline V lookup: CDR1 SGHAT, CDR2 FQDESV (reference sequence). CDR3 length: 14 amino acids. Between the trimmed V and J ends, which lost 3 bases and 8 bases, there was a span of 14 bases. In nucleotides, the CDR3 is TGTGCCAGCAGCTTCCGCGGACAGCCGGACATTCAGTACTTC. It specifies CASSFRGQPDIQYF.

This clone was counted a few times. The chain carries TRBV27 and TRBJ2-7, with 11 bases identical to TRBD1. After removal of 5 bases from V and 4 bases from J, the junction contained 4 bases not matched to a gene. This CDR3 contains 14 residues. CDR1 and CDR2 from the germline V gene are MNHEY and SMNVEV (reference sequence). For the CDR3, the DNA is TGTGCCAGCAGTCCCGGGACAGGGGGGTACGAGCAGTACTTC. It codes for CASSPGTGGYEQYF.

This sequence joins TRBV4-2 and TRBJ1-1; D is uncertain. Germline values: CDR1 LGHNA, CDR2 YNFKEQ. The CDR3 has 14 amino acids. Between the trimmed V and J ends, which lost 2 bases and 1 base, there was a span of 8 bases. CDR3 loop: CASSQSNWNTEAFF. Written as DNA, the CDR3 is TGTGCCAGCAGCCAATCGAATTGGAACACTGAAGCTTTCTTT.

This clone was recorded a few times. V usage is TRBV29-1 and J usage is TRBJ2-5; D is uncertain. CDR1 is SQVTM and CDR2 is ANQGSEA in the germline V gene. Between the trimmed V and J ends, which lost 4 bases and 1 base, there was a span of 7 bases. The CDR3 runs 12 residues. This chain's CDR3 is CSVGPFQETQYF. In DNA, the CDR3 is TGCAGCGTTGGACCCTTCCAAGAGACCCAGTACTTC.

The gene calls are TRBV18 and TRBJ1-6; D is unclear. The V end was cut by 4 bases, the J end by 2 bases, with 21 bases between. Germline CDR1 reads KGHSH; CDR2 reads LQKENI. CDR3 length: 19 residues. The CDR3 region has the DNA TGTGCCAGCTCACTCGACCGTAACGCTCCAAGGACCTATAATTCACCCCTCCACTTT. Protein product: CASSLDRNAPRTYNSPLHF.

This clone was seen a handful of times. V and J are TRBV9 and TRBJ2-3, with D maybe TRBD2 (7 bases). Trimming stripped 3 bases from V and 1 base from J, with 12 bases between. Looked up from germline, CDR1 is SGDLS and CDR2 is YYNGEE. This CDR3 spans 15 amino acids. CDR3 sequence: CASSDGGAGTDTQYF. DNA of the CDR3: TGTGCCAGCAGCGATGGGGGGGCGGGCACAGATACGCAGTATTTT.

The gene calls are TRBV19 and TRBJ2-2, with no clear D. This CDR3 is built from 14 residues. Germline CDR1 and CDR2: LNHDA and SQIVND (reference sequence). V lost 3 bases and J 6 bases, leaving 11 bases between the germline ends. This CDR3 reads CASSIRSASGELFF. CDR3 nucleotide sequence: TGTGCCAGTAGTATTAGGAGCGCCTCCGGGGAGCTGTTTTTT.

There are a few counts of this clone. The rearrangement joins TRBV19 to TRBJ1-5; tentatively, D is TRBD1 (5 bases). The V end was cut by 4 bases, the J end by 7 bases, with 14 bases between. Germline CDR1 reads LNHDA; CDR2 reads SQIVND (reference sequence). This CDR3 is built from 14 residues. The CDR3 sequence is CASSTLHRGQPQHF. In DNA, the CDR3 is TGTGCCAGTAGTACCTTGCACCGGGGGCAGCCCCAGCATTTT. The entire variable domain, with the rest obtained from reference TRBV19 and TRBJ1-5, is as follows: DGGITQSPKYLFRKEGQNVTLSCEQNLNHDAMYWYRQDPGQGLRLIYYSQIVNDFQKGDIAEGYSVSREKKESFPLTVTSAQKNPTAFYLCASSTLHRGQPQHFGDGTRLSIL.

The rearrangement joins TRBV6-4 to TRBJ2-6; D possibly uses TRBD1 or TRBD2 (6 bases each). The V gene lost 9 bases and the J gene lost 2 bases, with 8 bases spanning the gap. Germline CDR1 is MRHNA and CDR2 is SNTAGT. The length of the CDR3 is 13 residues. The CDR3 nucleotides read TGTGCCAGGGAGGGGGCTGGGGCCAACGTCCTGACTTTC. Encoded protein: CAREGAGANVLTF.

This clone was found a few times. The V gene is TRBV5-1, the J gene TRBJ2-4; D is perhaps TRBD1 or TRBD2 (5 bases each). From germline, CDR1 is SGHRS and CDR2 YFSETQ. This CDR3 spans 17 amino acids. V was trimmed by 4 bases and J by 1 base, leaving 18 bases between them. CDR3 residues: CASSPSEGMGAKNIQYF. The CDR3 DNA reads as TGCGCCAGCAGCCCCTCAGAGGGGATGGGGGCCAAAAACATTCAGTACTTC.

This sequence joins TRBV7-8 and TRBJ1-5, with D maybe TRBD1 (6 bases). Germline V CDR1 and CDR2: SGHVS, FQNEAQ. This CDR3 contains 17 residues. V lost 4 bases to trimming and J lost 3 bases, with 19 bases between them. CDR3: CASSWRGKGVINQPQHF. CDR3 nucleotides: TGTGCCAGCAGCTGGCGGGGAAAGGGGGTTATCAATCAGCCCCAGCATTTT.

Only a few counts were recorded for this clone. The V and J genes are TRBV23-1 and TRBJ2-7, with D perhaps matching TRBD2 (5 bases). TRBV23-1 is sorted into the ORF group, with uncertain function. This CDR3 region has 12 residues. Deletions cut 8 bases from V and 1 base from J, with 9 bases between. CDR3 in DNA: TGCGCCAGCCCGAGGGAGTCCTACGAGCAGTACGTC. Amino acids: CASPRESYEQYV.